One TCR beta chain is described in this entry. Its specificity is unknown. This sample is part of a study of blood T cells in healthy people across ages. Study-level background: Per every two T cells, about one barcoded beta molecule was captured by template switching. Study-wide findings and caveats: In long-lived donors, naive CD4+ cell counts and diversity exceeded those of aged donors.

It was with a sample-barcoded 5' primer and a J-beta primer mix that a second PCR of roughly 6 to 11 cycles was run. TCRdb itself ran the 5' RACE reads through MiXCR, one entry per CDR3 protein. The data show about 1.8 million distinct CDR3 sequences, 49% seen once. Per the germline V gene, CDR1 is DFQATT and CDR2 is SNEGSKA (reference sequence). J lost 4 bases, V lost 1 base, and 6 bases had no gene match. This CDR3 is 14 amino acids long. Per sample, a minimum of 6 million PBMCs were isolated. Specimen: blood. V usage is TRBV20-1 and J usage is TRBJ2-7, with TRBD2 matching over 8 bases. This clonotype originated in a middle-aged woman in good health. CDR3 loop: CSARVAGYTYEQYF. In nucleotides, the CDR3 is TGCAGTGCTAGAGTAGCGGGGTATACGTACGAGCAGTACTTC.